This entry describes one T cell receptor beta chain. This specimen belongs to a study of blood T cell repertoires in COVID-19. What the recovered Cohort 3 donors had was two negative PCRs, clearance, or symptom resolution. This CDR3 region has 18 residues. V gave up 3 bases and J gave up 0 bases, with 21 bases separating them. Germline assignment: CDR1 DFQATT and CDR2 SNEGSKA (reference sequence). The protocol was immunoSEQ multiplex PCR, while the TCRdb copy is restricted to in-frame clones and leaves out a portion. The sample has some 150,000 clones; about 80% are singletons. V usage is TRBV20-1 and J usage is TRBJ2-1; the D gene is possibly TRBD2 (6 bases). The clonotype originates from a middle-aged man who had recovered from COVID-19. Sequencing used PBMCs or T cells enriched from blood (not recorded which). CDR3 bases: TGCAGTGCTAGTGGTCAATTTGGGGGGAAAAGCTCCTACAATGAGCAGTTCTTC. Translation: CSASGQFGGKSSYNEQFF.